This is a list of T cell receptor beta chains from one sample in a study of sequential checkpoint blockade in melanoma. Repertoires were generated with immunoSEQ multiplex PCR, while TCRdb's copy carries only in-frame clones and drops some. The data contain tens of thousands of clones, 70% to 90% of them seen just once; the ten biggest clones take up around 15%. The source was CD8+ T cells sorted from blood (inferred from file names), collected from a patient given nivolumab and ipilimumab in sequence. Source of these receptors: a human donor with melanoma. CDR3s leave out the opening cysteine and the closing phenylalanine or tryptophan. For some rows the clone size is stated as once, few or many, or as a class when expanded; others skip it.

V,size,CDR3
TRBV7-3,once,ASSSGQRIYEQY
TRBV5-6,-,ASSLVFQSSGNTIY
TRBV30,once,AWSVKGFRETQY
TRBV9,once,ASSVAGGMDEQF
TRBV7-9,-,ASSGTGGFNGYT
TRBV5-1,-,ASSWTPGQGTNEQF
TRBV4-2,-,ASSLAGGEDTIY
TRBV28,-,ASSLRDRAHPTWGYT
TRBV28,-,ASRRTSGYEQY
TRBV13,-,ASSPTGGNEKLF
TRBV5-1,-,ASTFGGYNEQF
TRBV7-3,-,ASSLIAGGFYEQY
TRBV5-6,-,ASSYGTDEAF
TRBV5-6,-,ASSSSVFPYEQY
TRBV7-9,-,ASSLEGVSGGPTGNEQF
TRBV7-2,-,ASSTLAMRDTQY
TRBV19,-,ATQMGAGTEAF
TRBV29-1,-,SAIRGIQETQY
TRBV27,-,ASSGGAGETQY
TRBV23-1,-,ASSPRDRGGKDSPLH
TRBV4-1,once,ASSQDLTGQYYGYT
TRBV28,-,ASSLGQIPANEKLF
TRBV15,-,ATSEVPPGSFYGYT
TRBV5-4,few,ASSTGQAVGNTIY
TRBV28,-,ASSFRTSGRVWTKNIQY
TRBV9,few,ASSPDNANTEAF
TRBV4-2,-,ASSQDGQPFTEAF
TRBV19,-,ATGTSGYNEQF
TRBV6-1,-,ASSEEGWANYGYT
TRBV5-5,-,ASSWDITGELF
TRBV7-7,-,ASSLRAGGQGEKLF
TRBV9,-,ASSVSVRGNTEAF
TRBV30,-,ACKAGNSEAF
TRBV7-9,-,ASSETDTYEQY
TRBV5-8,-,ASSFTYEQY
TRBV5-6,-,ASSLTVTGLDTQY
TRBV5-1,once,ASSSSGVENTEAF
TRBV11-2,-,ASSFSPTTSRTYEQY
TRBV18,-,ASSPPVAGVYEQY
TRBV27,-,ASSSGQGIQETQY
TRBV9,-,ASSASGQGPTNEKLF
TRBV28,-,ASSPGLSSDEQY
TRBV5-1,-,ASGISGGYTEAF
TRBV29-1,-,SVVLNTGELF
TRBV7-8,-,ASSLVSTFSGNTIY
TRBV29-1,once,SVEDPLGSFYGYT
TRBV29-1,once,SVEGGQFYEQY